This entry lists 9 T cell receptor beta chains sequenced from one sample in a study of beta chain features in type 1 diabetes. Study-wide points: Patients with Type 1 diabetes showed moderately but significantly shorter TCRB CDR3s in all four CD4+ subsets.

Reverse transcribing all isolated RNA meant expressed TCRB transcripts were sequenced. Assay: immunoSEQ multiplex PCR; the TCRdb copy retains only in-frame clones and omits some. The sample lists about 740,000 clones, about an eighth occurring once. These TCRs are of unknown antigen specificity. The sequencing input was naive CD4+ T cells from blood. The receptor set was obtained from a man between 18 and 35 years old with type 1 diabetes.

This chain joins TRBV5-1 and TRBJ1-2, with TRBD1 matching over 7 bases. There are 13 residues in the CDR3. The V gene's germline CDR1 is SGHRS and CDR2 YFSETQ. The J segment lost 3 bases and the V segment lost 6 bases, leaving 5 bases of the junction unmatched. The CDR3 here is CASTTTGDYGYTF. The CDR3 coding sequence is TGCGCCAGCACCACCACAGGGGACTATGGCTACACCTTC.

The table lists this clone with a few counts. This chain uses TRBV28 with TRBJ2-2; the match to TRBD1 covers 9 bases. The CDR3 totals 15 residues. V gave up 7 bases and J gave up 6 bases; unmatched junction bases: 9. Germline V CDR1 and CDR2: MDHEN, SYDVKM. The CDR3 bases are TGTGCCAGCAAAGGGGGGACAGGGACGTCCGGGGAGCTGTTTTTT. Protein sequence: CASKGGTGTSGELFF.

CDR3 in DNA: TGTGCCAGCAACCCCCTGGGCAGCACAGATACGCAGTATTTT. It translates to CASNPLGSTDTQYF. V usage is TRBV9 and J usage is TRBJ2-3; D gene uncertain. V lost 6 bases, J lost 0 bases, and 11 bases lay in between. Germline-derived CDR1 and CDR2 are SGDLS and YYNGEE. The CDR3 runs to 14 residues.

This clone was seen more than once but under ten times. V usage is TRBV5-1 and J usage is TRBJ2-7, with 8 bases identical to TRBD1. Trimming at V came to 0 bases and at J to 0 bases, leaving 5 bases not matched to a gene. The CDR3 totals 16 residues. Germline lookup yields CDR1 SGHRS and CDR2 YFSETQ. The CDR3 DNA sequence: TGCGCCAGCAGCTTGGATGGGACAGGATTCTCCTACGAGCAGTACTTC. Protein: CASSLDGTGFSYEQYF. Supplemented by reference TRBV5-1 and TRBJ2-7, the full variable domain reads KAGVTQTPRYLIKTRGQQVTLSCSPISGHRSVSWYQQTPGQGLQFLFEYFSETQRNKGNFPGRFSGRQFSNSRSEMNVSTLELGDSALYLCASSLDGTGFSYEQYFGPGTRLTVT.

This clone was seen only a few times. This specimen includes other DNA sequences encoding the same CDR3. V and J are TRBV30 and TRBJ1-2; D is undetermined. Germline V gene data show CDR1 as GTSNPN and CDR2 as SVGIG (reference sequence). This CDR3 is built from 12 residues. V shed 1 base and J shed 5 bases, with 8 bases lying between them. CDR3 in amino acids: CAWSGTDYGYTF. The CDR3 nucleotides read TGTGCCTGGAGTGGAACAGATTATGGCTACACCTTC.

The chain recombines TRBV11-2 with TRBJ2-5; perhaps D is TRBD1 or TRBD2 (6 bases each). V shed 5 bases and J shed 5 bases, with 21 bases lying between them. This CDR3 region has 16 residues. Germline loops: CDR1 SGHAT, CDR2 FQNNGV. The CDR3 sequence is CASSRGSGAYTETQYF. CDR3 nucleotides: TGTGCCAGCAGCCGCGGGTCGGGGGCGTATACGGAGACCCAGTACTTC.

The chain employs TRBV10-3 and TRBJ2-7; the D gene is possibly TRBD2 (6 bases). This CDR3 region has 14 residues. Deletions cut 3 bases from V and 4 bases from J, with 13 bases between. CDR1 is ENHRY and CDR2 is SYGVKD in the germline V gene. In nucleotides, the CDR3 is TGTGCCATCAGTGAATGGGCTAGCGTTTACGAGCAGTACTTC. Translated: CAISEWASVYEQYF.

This rearrangement joins TRBV18 to TRBJ2-7; 9 nucleotides line up with TRBD1. Germline CDR1 is KGHSH and CDR2 is LQKENI. CDR3 length equals 15 residues. J gave up 4 bases and V 4 bases, and 8 bases lay outside the gene matches. CDR3 loop: CASSRGTGLLYEQYF. The CDR3 DNA follows: TGTGCCAGCTCACGAGGGACAGGGCTTTTGTACGAGCAGTACTTC.

This clone has only a few counts. The V and J genes are TRBV30 and TRBJ1-1; D is unresolved. Per the germline V gene, CDR1 is GTSNPN and CDR2 is SVGIG (reference sequence). CDR3 length: 11 residues. Trimming shortened V by 4 bases and J by 3 bases, and 6 bases separated the two germline ends. The CDR3 sequence is CAWIQYTEAFF. In DNA, the CDR3 is TGTGCCTGGATACAGTACACTGAAGCTTTCTTT.